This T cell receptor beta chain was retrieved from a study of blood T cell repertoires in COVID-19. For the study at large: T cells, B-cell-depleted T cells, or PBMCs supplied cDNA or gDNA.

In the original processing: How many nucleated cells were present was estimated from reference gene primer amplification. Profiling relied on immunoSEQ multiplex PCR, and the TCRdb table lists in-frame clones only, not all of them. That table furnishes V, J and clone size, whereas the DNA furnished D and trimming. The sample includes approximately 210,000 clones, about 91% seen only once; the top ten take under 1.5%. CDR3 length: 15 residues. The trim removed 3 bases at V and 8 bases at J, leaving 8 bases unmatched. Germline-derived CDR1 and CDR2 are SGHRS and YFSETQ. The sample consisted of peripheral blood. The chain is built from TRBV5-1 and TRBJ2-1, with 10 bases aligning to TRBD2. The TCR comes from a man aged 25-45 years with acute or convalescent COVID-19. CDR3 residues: CASSSGTSDKDEQFF. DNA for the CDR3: TGCGCCAGCAGCTCCGGGACTAGCGATAAGGATGAGCAGTTCTTC.